The 11 T cell receptor beta chains reported below all come from one sample, sequenced in a study of shared clonotypes between healthy human individuals. The data were produced by immunoSEQ multiplex PCR, yet TCRdb's version contains in-frame clones alone and is incomplete. The sample contains fewer than 400,000 clones, about 74% of which appear only once. The sequenced material came from memory CD4+ T cells sorted from blood. Subset in this sample: CD45RA-negative fraction. These receptor sequences come from a man aged 25-45 years in good health.

The rearrangement links TRBV19 to TRBJ1-5; no clear D. The CDR3 is made up of 11 amino acids. The germline CDR1 and CDR2 sequences are LNHDA and SQIVND (reference sequence). V lost 5 bases and J lost 9, with 8 bases in between. The CDR3 spells CASSSRGPQHF. The CDR3, as DNA: TGTGCCAGTAGTTCCAGAGGGCCCCAGCATTTT.

The chain has TRBV5-6 and TRBJ2-7; TRBD2 matches 10 bases. This CDR3 contains 17 residues. The V and J ends lost 3 bases and 2 bases, in that order; junction bases with no gene match: 11. Germline CDR1 and CDR2: SGHDT and YYEEEE. In nucleotides, the CDR3 is TGTGCCAGCAGCTCCCCACGAGGACTAGCGGCTACCTACGAGCAGTACTTC. Translating gives CASSSPRGLAATYEQYF. Together with reference TRBV5-6 and TRBJ2-7, the CDR3 gives the full variable domain: DAGVTQSPTHLIKTRGQQVTLRCSPKSGHDTVSWYQQALGQGPQFIFQYYEEEERQRGNFPDRFSGHQFPNYSSELNVNALLLGDSALYLCASSSPRGLAATYEQYFGPGTRLTVT.

V and J are TRBV18 and TRBJ2-1; 7 nucleotides agree with TRBD2. Trimming cost V 1 base and J 6 bases; bases outside gene matches: 6. CDR3 length: 15 amino acids. The germline V gene encodes CDR1 KGHSH and CDR2 LQKENI. In nucleotides, the CDR3 is TGTGCCAGCTCACCACTGGGGCGGGGGACCAATGAGCAGTTCTTC. As protein: CASSPLGRGTNEQFF.

The V and J genes are TRBV5-8 and TRBJ2-3, with a weak D call TRBD1 (5 bases). Per germline, CDR1 SGHTS and CDR2 YDEGEE. Trimming shortened V by 8 bases and J by 2 bases, and 24 bases separated the two germline ends. This CDR3 is built from 17 residues. CDR3 loop: CASPDSPLLNHTDTQYF. As DNA, the CDR3 is TGTGCCAGTCCCGACAGTCCCCTACTCAACCACACAGATACGCAGTATTTT. Together with reference TRBV5-8 and TRBJ2-3, the CDR3 gives the full variable domain: EAGVTQSPTHLIKTRGQQATLRCSPISGHTSVYWYQQALGLGLQFLLWYDEGEERNRGNFPPRFSGRQFPNYSSELNVNALELEDSALYLCASPDSPLLNHTDTQYFGPGTRLTVL.

V usage is TRBV4-1 and J usage is TRBJ1-4; 7 bases map to TRBD1. The V gene end was trimmed by 1 base and the J gene end by 0 bases; junction bases not matched to a gene: 8. CDR3 length equals 18 residues. Germline V lookup: CDR1 MGHRA, CDR2 YSYEKL. Here the CDR3 reads CASSQGQDRPATNEKLFF. Here the CDR3 DNA reads TGCGCCAGCAGCCAAGGTCAGGACAGGCCGGCAACTAATGAAAAACTGTTTTTT.

In this sample, this clone turned up a few times. This chain links TRBV29-1 with TRBJ2-5, with a possible D match to TRBD2 (5 bases). Between the trimmed V and J ends, which lost 4 bases and 4 bases, there was a span of 10 bases. The germline CDR1 and CDR2 sequences are SQVTM and ANQGSEA. CDR3 length: 12 amino acids. CDR3 region: CSVGASGETQYF. CDR3 nucleotides: TGCAGCGTTGGGGCGAGCGGAGAGACCCAGTACTTC.

The chain couples TRBV7-8 to TRBJ1-1; 8 bases align to TRBD1. The CDR3 covers 16 residues. The V gene's germline CDR1 is SGHVS and CDR2 FQNEAQ. J lost 3 bases, V lost 2 bases, and 8 bases had no gene match. CDR3 amino acids: CASSLQGAPRDTEAFF. CDR3 bases: TGTGCCAGCAGCTTACAGGGGGCGCCGAGGGACACTGAAGCTTTCTTT.

The V call is TRBV6-1, the J call TRBJ2-7, with D possibly TRBD1 on 5 matching bases. The V and J ends lost 4 bases and 0 bases respectively, with 10 bases between them. Germline lookup yields CDR1 MNHNS and CDR2 SASEGT. This CDR3 comprises 14 residues. Written as DNA, the CDR3 is TGTGCCAGCAGTGTGGGGCCGAGCTCCTACGAGCAGTACTTC. Encoded protein: CASSVGPSSYEQYF.

This clone showed up just a few times. This chain links TRBV7-9 with TRBJ2-1; the match to TRBD2 covers 7 bases. The CDR3 is 16 amino acids. V dropped 2 bases and J dropped 5; count of bases not matched to a gene: 9. The germline gives CDR1 SEHNR, CDR2 FQNEAQ (reference sequence). The CDR3 protein is CASSLSAGARHNEQFF. The DNA for the CDR3 is TGTGCCAGCAGCTTATCGGCGGGAGCAAGACACAATGAGCAGTTCTTC.

This sequence joins TRBV5-1 and TRBJ2-3; D possibly corresponds to TRBD2 (5 bases). This CDR3 has 13 amino acids. Trimming shortened V by 4 bases and J by 6 bases, and 12 bases separated the two germline ends. From germline, CDR1 is SGHRS and CDR2 YFSETQ. The CDR3 reads CASSRGLRDTQYF. DNA of the CDR3: TGCGCCAGCAGCCGAGGACTGCGTGATACGCAGTATTTT.

This chain joins TRBV28 and TRBJ1-1; D remains unclear. The germline V gene encodes CDR1 MDHEN and CDR2 SYDVKM. Trimming stripped 7 bases from V and 8 bases from J, with 11 bases between. The CDR3 totals 11 residues. The CDR3 region is CASNSVDEAFF. Written as DNA, the CDR3 is TGTGCCAGCAATTCAGTAGACGAAGCTTTCTTT.